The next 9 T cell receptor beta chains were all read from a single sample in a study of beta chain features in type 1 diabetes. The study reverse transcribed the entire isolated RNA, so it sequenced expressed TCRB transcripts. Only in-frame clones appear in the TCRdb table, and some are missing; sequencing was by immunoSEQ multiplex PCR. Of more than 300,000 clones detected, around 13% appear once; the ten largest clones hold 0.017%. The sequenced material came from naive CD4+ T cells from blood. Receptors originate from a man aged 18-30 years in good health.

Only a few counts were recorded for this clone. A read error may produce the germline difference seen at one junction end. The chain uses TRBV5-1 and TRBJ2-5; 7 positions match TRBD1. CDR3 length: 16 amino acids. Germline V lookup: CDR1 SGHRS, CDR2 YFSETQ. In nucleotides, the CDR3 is TGCGCCAGCAGCTTTGGACAGGTTAGGGACCAAGGGACCCAGTACTTC. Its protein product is CASSFGQVRDQGTQYF.

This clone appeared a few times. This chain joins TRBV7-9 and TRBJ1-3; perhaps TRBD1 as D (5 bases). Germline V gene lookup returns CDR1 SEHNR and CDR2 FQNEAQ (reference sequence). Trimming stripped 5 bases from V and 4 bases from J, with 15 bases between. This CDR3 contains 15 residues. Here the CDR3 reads CASSARGTRGNTIYF. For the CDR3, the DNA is TGTGCCAGCAGCGCCCGCGGGACGCGGGGAAACACCATATATTTT.

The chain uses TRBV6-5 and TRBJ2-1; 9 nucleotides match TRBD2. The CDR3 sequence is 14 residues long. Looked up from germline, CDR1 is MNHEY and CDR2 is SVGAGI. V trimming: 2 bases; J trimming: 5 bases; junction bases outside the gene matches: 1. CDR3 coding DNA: TGTGCCAGCAGTTACAGACTAGCGGACAATGAGCAGTTCTTC. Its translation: CASSYRLADNEQFF.

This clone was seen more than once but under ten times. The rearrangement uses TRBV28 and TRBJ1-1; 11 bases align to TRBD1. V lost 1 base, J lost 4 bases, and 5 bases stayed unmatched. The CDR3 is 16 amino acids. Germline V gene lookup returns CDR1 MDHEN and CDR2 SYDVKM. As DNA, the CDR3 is TGTGCCAGCAGTTTATACCGCGGACAGGGGGCCACTGAAGCTTTCTTT. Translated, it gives CASSLYRGQGATEAFF.

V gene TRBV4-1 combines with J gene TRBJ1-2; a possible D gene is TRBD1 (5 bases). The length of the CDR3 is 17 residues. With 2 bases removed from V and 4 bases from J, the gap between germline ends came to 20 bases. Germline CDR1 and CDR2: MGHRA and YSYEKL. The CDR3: CASSQSVNRQIIYGYTF. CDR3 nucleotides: TGCGCCAGCAGCCAATCTGTCAACCGACAGATTATCTATGGCTACACCTTC.

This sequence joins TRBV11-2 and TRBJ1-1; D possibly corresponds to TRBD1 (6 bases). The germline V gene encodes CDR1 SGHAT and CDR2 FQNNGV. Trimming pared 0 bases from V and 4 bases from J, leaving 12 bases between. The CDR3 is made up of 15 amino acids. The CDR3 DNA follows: TGTGCCAGCAGCTTAGAGGGACATCGGGCCACTGAAGCTTTCTTT. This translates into CASSLEGHRATEAFF.

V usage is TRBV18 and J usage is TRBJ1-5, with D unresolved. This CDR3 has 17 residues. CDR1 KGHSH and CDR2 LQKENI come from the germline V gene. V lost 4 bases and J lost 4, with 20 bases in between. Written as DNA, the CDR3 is TGTGCCAGCTCACTAAGATCCACAGCCCCCAGGAATCAGCCCCAGCATTTT. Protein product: CASSLRSTAPRNQPQHF.

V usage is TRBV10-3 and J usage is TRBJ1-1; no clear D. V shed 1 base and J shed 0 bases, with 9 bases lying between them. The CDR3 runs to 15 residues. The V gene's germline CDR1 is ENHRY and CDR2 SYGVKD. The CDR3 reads CAISELESVNTEAFF. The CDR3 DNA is TGTGCCATCAGTGAGTTGGAGTCCGTGAACACTGAAGCTTTCTTT.

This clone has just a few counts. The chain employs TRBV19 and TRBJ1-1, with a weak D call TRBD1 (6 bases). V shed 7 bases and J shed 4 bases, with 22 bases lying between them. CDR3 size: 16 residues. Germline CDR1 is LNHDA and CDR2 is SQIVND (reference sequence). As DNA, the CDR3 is TGTGCCAGTATTTTACGAACGGGGCAGGGGAGCACTGAAGCTTTCTTT. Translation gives CASILRTGQGSTEAFF.